These 19 T cell receptor beta chains were sequenced from one sample in a study of shared clonotypes between healthy human individuals. This table comes from immunoSEQ multiplex PCR, and its TCRdb copy is limited to in-frame clones, with some not included. The table shows around 480,000 clones, with around 79% occurring only once. The sequenced sample was PBMCs. The receptor set was obtained from a woman aged 40 to 49 in good health. Some clones in this sample may be carry-over from other donors' samples.

The chain couples TRBV5-8 to TRBJ2-3; 11 bases are shared with TRBD2. Germline trimming cut 4 bases from V and 6 bases from J; bases unmatched to any gene: 10. CDR3 length: 16 amino acids. CDR1 is SGHTS, CDR2 YDEGEE, per germline. For the CDR3, the DNA is TGTGCCAGCAGCCCCCGGCTACTAGCGGGAGCGGATACGCAGTATTTT. Amino acid sequence: CASSPRLLAGADTQYF.

The rearrangement links TRBV9 to TRBJ2-5; 8 nucleotides agree with TRBD2. Per the germline V gene, CDR1 is SGDLS and CDR2 is YYNGEE. Germline trimming cut 3 bases from V and 5 bases from J; bases unmatched to any gene: 3. The CDR3 runs 13 residues. The CDR3 DNA sequence: TGTGCCAGCAGCGCAACTAGCGGTGAGACCCAGTACTTC. Encoded protein: CASSATSGETQYF.

The chain joins TRBV10-3 to TRBJ2-5; possibly TRBD2 for D (6 bases). Germline V gene data show CDR1 as ENHRY and CDR2 as SYGVKD. This CDR3 is built from 14 residues. The V and J ends lost 8 bases and 5 bases respectively, with 18 bases between them. The CDR3 spells CAIGGLAGGETQYF. The CDR3 nucleotides read TGTGCCATCGGGGGTCTGGCAGGAGGGGAGACCCAGTACTTC.

This chain joins TRBV2 and TRBJ1-2; D is undetermined. The CDR3 is 14 amino acids. Trimming removed 4 bases from V and 4 bases from J, with 13 bases in between. Per the germline V gene, CDR1 is SNHLY and CDR2 is FYNNEI. The DNA of the CDR3 is TGTGCCAGCAGTGGCTCGGGAGGTTTCTATGGCTACACCTTC. Amino acids: CASSGSGGFYGYTF.

The chain combines TRBV2 with TRBJ2-5; possible D gene TRBD2, 6 bases. CDR1 SNHLY and CDR2 FYNNEI come from the germline V gene. This CDR3 comprises 13 residues. Trimming shortened V by 3 bases and J by 4 bases, and 9 bases separated the two germline ends. The CDR3 here is CASSELGGETQYF. The CDR3 DNA reads TGTGCCAGCAGTGAGTTGGGGGGAGAGACCCAGTACTTC. Based on the CDR3 plus reference TRBV2 and TRBJ2-5, the full variable domain is EPEVTQTPSHQVTQMGQEVILRCVPISNHLYFYWYRQILGQKVEFLVSFYNNEISEKSEIFDDQFSVERPDGSNFTLKIRSTKLEDSAMYFCASSELGGETQYFGPGTRLLVL.

The chain couples TRBV15 to TRBJ1-2; D call uncertain. Germline assignment: CDR1 LNHNV and CDR2 YYDKDF (reference sequence). The V gene lost 5 bases and the J gene lost 5 bases, with 15 bases spanning the gap. The CDR3 totals 14 residues. In DNA form, the CDR3 reads TGTGCCACCAGCCGTGCGGGAGAGGCGTATGGCTACACCTTC. Protein product: CATSRAGEAYGYTF.

This chain links TRBV7-2 with TRBJ1-2; 12 bases fit TRBD1. V lost 3 bases to trimming and J lost 7 bases; unmatched junction nucleotides: 9. There are 16 residues in the CDR3. CDR1 SGHTA and CDR2 FQGNSA come from the germline V gene. The CDR3: CASSLALGQGASGYTF. DNA of the CDR3: TGTGCCAGCAGCTTGGCACTGGGACAGGGGGCTAGTGGCTACACCTTC.

This clone was seen just once. The chain links TRBV13 to TRBJ1-2, with 8 bases matching TRBD1. This CDR3 is 16 amino acids long. After removal of 5 bases from V and 13 bases from J, the junction contained 21 bases not matched to a gene. The germline gives CDR1 PRHDT, CDR2 FYEKMQ (reference sequence). The CDR3 bases are TGTGCCAGCAGCGGCAGGGGGCGCGGTGGGGGGCTGGTCCGCACCTTC. Amino acids: CASSGRGRGGGLVRTF.

V usage is TRBV7-9 and J usage is TRBJ2-1; D unclear. V lost 5 bases, J lost 9 bases, and 11 bases lay in between. Looked up from germline, CDR1 is SEHNR and CDR2 is FQNEAQ (reference sequence). The CDR3 extends over 12 amino acids. Here the CDR3 reads CASSLGLGEQFF. CDR3 in DNA: TGTGCCAGCAGCCTGGGTCTTGGTGAGCAGTTCTTC.

As concerns this clone: Other DNA sequences in this sample translate to the same CDR3. The CDR3 here is CASSLAGGRNTEAFF. CDR3 coding DNA: TGTGCCAGCAGCTTAGCAGGGGGTAGGAACACTGAAGCTTTCTTT. V and J are TRBV7-2 and TRBJ1-1; D might be TRBD1 (6 bases). This CDR3 region has 15 residues. CDR1 is SGHTA, CDR2 FQGNSA, per germline. The germline V and J ends were trimmed by 0 bases and 1 base, with 9 bases remaining between them. Combining the CDR3 with reference TRBV7-2 and TRBJ1-1 gives the whole variable domain GAGVSQSPSNKVTEKGKDVELRCDPISGHTALYWYRQSLGQGLEFLIYFQGNSAPDKSGLPSDRFSAERTGGSVSTLTIQRTQQEDSAVYLCASSLAGGRNTEAFFGQGTRLTVV.

The chain combines TRBV2 with TRBJ2-3; tentatively, D is TRBD1 (6 bases). Germline CDR1 reads SNHLY; CDR2 reads FYNNEI. V lost 4 bases and J lost 3, with 14 bases in between. The CDR3 extends over 15 amino acids. The CDR3 sequence: CASSVSRGGTDTQYF. CDR3 in DNA: TGTGCCAGCAGTGTGTCCAGGGGTGGGACAGATACGCAGTATTTT.

The V gene is TRBV9, the J gene TRBJ2-1, with D tentatively TRBD2 (6 bases). The CDR3 is 16 residues long. The V and J ends lost 4 bases and 0 bases respectively, with 14 bases between them. CDR1 is SGDLS and CDR2 is YYNGEE in the germline V gene. CDR3 sequence: CASSPTGTPSYNEQFF. The DNA for the CDR3 is TGTGCCAGCAGCCCCACCGGGACTCCCTCCTACAATGAGCAGTTCTTC. The complete variable domain, with remaining parts taken from reference TRBV9 and TRBJ2-1, reads DSGVTQTPKHLITATGQRVTLRCSPRSGDLSVYWYQQSLDQGLQFLIQYYNGEERAKGNILERFSAQQFPDLHSELNLSSLELGDSALYFCASSPTGTPSYNEQFFGPGTRLTVL.

The chain employs TRBV14 and TRBJ2-5; the D call may be TRBD1 or TRBD2 (5 bases each). Germline V CDR1 and CDR2: SGHDN, FVKESK. With 3 bases removed from V and 7 bases from J, the gap between germline ends came to 18 bases. The CDR3 length is 15 residues. CDR3 coding DNA: TGTGCCAGCAGCCACCCTTGGGGGACCCCAGGGACCCAGTACTTC. Its protein is CASSHPWGTPGTQYF.

This chain uses TRBV18 with TRBJ1-3; TRBD1 aligns across 7 bases. Germline V gene data show CDR1 as KGHSH and CDR2 as LQKENI. CDR3 length equals 14 residues. V gave up 2 bases and J gave up 6 bases; unmatched junction bases: 4. The CDR3 sequence: CASSPTGQINTIYF. The CDR3 nucleotides read TGTGCCAGCTCACCAACGGGACAGATAAACACCATATATTTT. The whole variable domain, filled in from reference TRBV18 and TRBJ1-3, reads NAGVMQNPRHLVRRRGQEARLRCSPMKGHSHVYWYRQLPEEGLKFMVYLQKENIIDESGMPKERFSAEFPKEGPSILRIQQVVRGDSAAYFCASSPTGQINTIYFGEGSWLTVV.

The J gene is TRBJ2-5, the V gene TRBV4-1, with D possibly TRBD2 on 5 matching bases. V was cut by 5 bases and J by 3 bases, with 16 bases left in between. CDR3 size: 15 residues. Germline-derived CDR1 and CDR2 are MGHRA and YSYEKL. DNA for the CDR3: TGCGCCAGCAGCTTGACTTTTGACGGGGAAGAGACCCAGTACTTC. It encodes CASSLTFDGEETQYF.

J is TRBJ2-3 and V is TRBV18, with D perhaps matching TRBD2 (5 bases). CDR3 size: 13 residues. Germline V gene data show CDR1 as KGHSH and CDR2 as LQKENI. Trimming pared 5 bases from V and 2 bases from J, leaving 8 bases between. Here the CDR3 reads CASSGLVTDTQYF. The CDR3 bases are TGTGCCAGCTCAGGACTCGTCACAGATACGCAGTATTTT.

The gene calls are TRBV7-2 and TRBJ2-3; weak D call: TRBD1 (6 bases). The V and J ends lost 3 bases and 6 bases respectively, with 13 bases between them. Germline CDR1 SGHTA, CDR2 FQGNSA. The CDR3 sequence is 14 residues long. Here the CDR3 reads CASSLERQGDTQYF. The DNA for the CDR3 is TGTGCCAGCAGCTTGGAGAGGCAGGGGGATACGCAGTATTTT.

The rearrangement uses TRBV10-3 and TRBJ2-6; unclear D gene. V shed 3 bases and J shed 0 bases, with 12 bases lying between them. Looked up from germline, CDR1 is ENHRY and CDR2 is SYGVKD. This CDR3 is 17 amino acids long. CDR3 sequence reads: CAISDTGYSSGANVLTF. DNA for the CDR3: TGTGCCATCAGTGACACCGGTTACAGCTCTGGGGCCAACGTCCTGACTTTC.

The chain is built from TRBV27 and TRBJ2-7; no firm D call. The germline gives CDR1 MNHEY, CDR2 SMNVEV (reference sequence). Deletions cut 5 bases from V and 1 base from J, with 9 bases between. The CDR3 spans 13 residues. The CDR3 reads CASSLMGSYEQYF. CDR3 nucleotide sequence: TGTGCCAGCAGTCTCATGGGTTCCTACGAGCAGTACTTC.